This TCR beta chain was retrieved from a study of cytomegalovirus exposure and HLA in healthy donors. Study overall: Within the Caucasian-associated ancestry cluster were more than 75% of the roughly 430 genotyped donors. The study's findings and limits: In a later analysis, a missense DCLRE1C variant was linked to TCR beta V- and J-gene trimming. Prediction of most subjects' HLA-A and HLA-B alleles by TCR beta sequences was reportedly accurate.

As regards this clone: What it recognizes is unknown.

PCR primers comprised 60 Vbeta and 13 Jbeta primers. Profiling relied on immunoSEQ multiplex PCR, and the TCRdb table lists in-frame clones only, not all of them. The sample includes roughly 100,000 clones, approximately 84% of them seen just once. The CDR3 has 13 residues. V lost 0 bases to trimming and J lost 8 bases, with 8 bases between them. The germline gives CDR1 SGHNT, CDR2 YYREEE (reference sequence). The chain employs TRBV5-4 and TRBJ1-4; no definite D call. The sequenced material came from PBMCs. The clonotype was recovered from a woman aged 18 to 35 in good health and CMV-seropositive. The CDR3 region is CASSLGTYEKLFF. CDR3 coding DNA: TGTGCCAGCAGCTTGGGGACTTACGAAAAACTGTTTTTT.